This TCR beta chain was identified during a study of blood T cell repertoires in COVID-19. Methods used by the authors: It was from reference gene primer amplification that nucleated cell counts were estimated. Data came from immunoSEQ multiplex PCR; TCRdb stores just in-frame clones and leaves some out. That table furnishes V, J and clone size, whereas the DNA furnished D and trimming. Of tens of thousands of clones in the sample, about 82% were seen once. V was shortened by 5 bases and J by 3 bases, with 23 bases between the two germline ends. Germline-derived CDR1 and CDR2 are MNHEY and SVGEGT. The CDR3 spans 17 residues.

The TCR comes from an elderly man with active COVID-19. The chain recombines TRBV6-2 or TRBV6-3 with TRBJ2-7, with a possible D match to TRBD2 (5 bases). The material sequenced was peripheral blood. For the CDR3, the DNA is TGTGCCAGCAGTGTTGGAGTCGAGGCTAGCAGAAGCTACGAGCAGTACTTC. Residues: CASSVGVEASRSYEQYF.